Included here is one T cell receptor (beta chain) sequence, with context. This sample is part of a study of blood T cell repertoires in COVID-19. CDR3 length equals 15 residues. The V end was cut by 4 bases, the J end by 4 bases, with 11 bases between. Germline assignment: CDR1 KGHSH and CDR2 LQKENI. Original analysis: Counts of nucleated cells, estimated from reference gene primer amplification, were obtained. TCRdb's table, derived via immunoSEQ multiplex PCR, lists solely in-frame clones and lacks some. V, J and clone size derive from that table, while D and trimming were established from the DNA sequence. The sample yields about 150,000 clones, approximately 85% seen once.

Sequenced sample: peripheral blood. This receptor was taken from a man aged 55 to 69 with COVID-19, enrolled during active disease. The gene calls are TRBV18 and TRBJ1-6; D is possibly TRBD1 (6 bases). Here the CDR3 reads CASSQGTLYNSPLHF. CDR3 in DNA: TGTGCCAGCTCACAAGGGACACTTTATAATTCACCCCTCCACTTT.